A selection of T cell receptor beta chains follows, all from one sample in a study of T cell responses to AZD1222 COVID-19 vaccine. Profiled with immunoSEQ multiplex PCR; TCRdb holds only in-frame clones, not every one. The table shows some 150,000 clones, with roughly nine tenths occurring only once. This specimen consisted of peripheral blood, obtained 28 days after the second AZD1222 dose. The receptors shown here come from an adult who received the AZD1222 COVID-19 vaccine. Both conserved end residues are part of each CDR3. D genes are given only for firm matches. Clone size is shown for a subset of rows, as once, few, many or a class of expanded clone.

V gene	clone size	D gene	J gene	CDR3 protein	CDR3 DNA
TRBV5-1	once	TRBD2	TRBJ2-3	CASSLPGLAGGTDTQYF	TGCGCCAGCAGCCTACCGGGACTAGCGGGGGGCACAGATACGCAGTATTTT
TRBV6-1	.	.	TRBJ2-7	CASSEFTGSSYEQYF	TGTGCCAGCAGTGAATTCACAGGGAGCTCCTACGAGCAGTACTTC
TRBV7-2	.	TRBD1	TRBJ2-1	CASSLGTGVVDEQFF	TGTGCCAGCAGCTTAGGGACAGGGGTCGTTGATGAGCAGTTCTTC
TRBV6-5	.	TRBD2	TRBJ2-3	CASSSTLVTGGRAQYF	TGTGCCAGCAGTTCGACACTGGTAACAGGCGGGAGGGCGCAGTATTTT
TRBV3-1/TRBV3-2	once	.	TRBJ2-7	CASSHITGEQYF	TGTGCCAGCAGCCACATTACGGGGGAGCAGTACTTC
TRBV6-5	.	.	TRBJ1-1	CASSHIRENTEAFF	TGTGCCAGCAGTCATATCCGGGAGAACACTGAAGCTTTCTTT
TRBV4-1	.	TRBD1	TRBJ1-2	CASSLTPGQLYGYTF	TGCGCCAGCAGCCTCACCCCGGGACAGCTCTATGGCTACACCTTC
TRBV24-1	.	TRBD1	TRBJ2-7	CATLLSSRDRDEQYF	TGTGCCACCTTACTGTCGTCCCGGGACAGGGACGAGCAGTACTTC
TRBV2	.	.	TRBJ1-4	CASLGGVNEKLFF	TGTGCCAGCCTTGGGGGGGTTAATGAAAAACTGTTTTTT
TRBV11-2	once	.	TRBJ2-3	CATSDAGRRTDTQYF	TGTGCCACTTCGGACGCAGGGAGACGTACAGATACGCAGTATTTT
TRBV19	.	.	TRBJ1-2	CASTPDGLYGYTF	TGTGCCAGTACCCCGGACGGACTATATGGCTACACCTTC
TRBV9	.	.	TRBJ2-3	CASSPLGRADTQYF	TGTGCCAGCAGCCCTTTGGGGCGAGCAGATACGCAGTATTTT
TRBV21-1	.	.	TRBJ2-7	CASSKKKPTEAYEQYF	TGTGCCAGCAGCAAAAAAAAGCCGACAGAAGCCTACGAGCAGTACTTC
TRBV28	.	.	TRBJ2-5	CASRLIGALRGTQYF	TGTGCCAGCAGACTTATAGGGGCCCTCCGAGGGACCCAGTACTTC
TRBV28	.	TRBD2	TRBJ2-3	CASPPGLAEHTDTQYF	TGTGCCAGCCCCCCAGGCCTAGCGGAGCACACAGATACGCAGTATTTT
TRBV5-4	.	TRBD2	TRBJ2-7	CASSLGLAGGHHSYEQYF	TGTGCCAGCAGCTTGGGACTAGCGGGGGGCCACCACTCCTACGAGCAGTACTTC
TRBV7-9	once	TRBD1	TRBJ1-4	CASSPPSGQGFEKLFF	TGTGCCAGCAGCCCCCCCAGCGGACAGGGGTTTGAAAAACTGTTTTTT
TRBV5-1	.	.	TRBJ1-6	CASSLAGQRYSPLHF	TGCGCCAGCAGCTTGGCTGGCCAGCGGTATTCACCCCTCCACTTT
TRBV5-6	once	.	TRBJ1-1	CASSLGLSTEAFF	TGTGCCAGCAGCTTAGGACTGAGCACTGAAGCTTTCTTT
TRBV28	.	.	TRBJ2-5	CASRRDRRTVNQETQYF	TGTGCCAGCAGACGTGACCGACGGACCGTAAACCAAGAGACCCAGTACTTC
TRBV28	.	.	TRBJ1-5	CASSLGLGYNQPQHF	TGTGCCAGCAGTTTAGGCTTGGGGTACAATCAGCCCCAGCATTTT
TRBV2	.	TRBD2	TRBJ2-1	CASRPGLAGEVEQFF	TGTGCCAGCCGACCGGGACTAGCGGGAGAAGTTGAGCAGTTCTTC
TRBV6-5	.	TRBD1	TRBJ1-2	CASSKRDRGGYGYTF	TGTGCCAGCAGTAAACGGGACAGGGGAGGGTATGGCTACACCTTC
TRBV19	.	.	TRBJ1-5	CASTTDNSNQPQHF	TGTGCCAGTACAACAGATAATAGCAATCAGCCCCAGCATTTT
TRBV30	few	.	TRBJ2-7	CAWSPNRGQGGAYEQYF	TGTGCCTGGTCCCCTAACCGCGGGCAGGGGGGGGCCTACGAGCAGTACTTC
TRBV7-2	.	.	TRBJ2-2	CASSLFGGMDTGELFF	TGTGCCAGCAGCTTATTTGGTGGTATGGACACCGGGGAGCTGTTTTTT
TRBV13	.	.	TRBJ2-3	CASSLDGWGGGTQYF	TGTGCCAGCAGCTTAGACGGGTGGGGGGGCGGTACGCAGTATTTT
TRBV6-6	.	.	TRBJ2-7	CASTLQRADEQYF	TGTGCCAGCACCCTCCAGCGGGCGGACGAGCAGTACTTC
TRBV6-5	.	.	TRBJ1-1	CASSPRGEYTEAFF	TGTGCCAGCAGCCCGCGGGGCGAATACACTGAAGCTTTCTTT
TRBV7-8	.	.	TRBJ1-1	CASSLANGGNTEAFF	TGTGCCAGCAGCTTAGCCAACGGGGGGAACACTGAAGCTTTCTTT
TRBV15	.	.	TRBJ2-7	CATSISQGSLYEQYF	TGTGCCACCAGCATCAGTCAGGGGAGTCTCTACGAGCAGTACTTC
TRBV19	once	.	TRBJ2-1	CASRSRASALEQFF	TGTGCCAGTAGATCGCGGGCCTCCGCCCTTGAGCAGTTCTTC
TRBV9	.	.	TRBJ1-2	CASSLTRDGYTF	TGTGCCAGCAGCCTAACAAGAGATGGCTACACCTTC
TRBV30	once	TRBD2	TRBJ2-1	CAWSEGLAANNEQFF	TGTGCCTGGAGTGAGGGACTAGCGGCCAACAATGAGCAGTTCTTC
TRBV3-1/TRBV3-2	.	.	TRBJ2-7	CASSRASSGSTYEQYF	TGTGCCAGCAGCCGCGCGTCTTCCGGGAGTACCTACGAGCAGTACTTC
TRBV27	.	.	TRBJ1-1	CASSLRATNTEAFF	TGTGCCAGCAGTCTCAGGGCGACGAACACTGAAGCTTTCTTT
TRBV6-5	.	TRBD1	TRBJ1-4	CASGQGQLFF	TGTGCCAGTGGACAGGGCCAACTGTTTTTT
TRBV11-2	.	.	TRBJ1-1	CASSPTPTLNTEAFF	TGTGCCAGCAGCCCAACACCTACTCTGAACACTGAAGCTTTCTTT
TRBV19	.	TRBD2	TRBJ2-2	CASSIRASGGFGELFF	TGTGCCAGTAGTATACGGGCTAGCGGGGGGTTCGGGGAGCTGTTTTTT
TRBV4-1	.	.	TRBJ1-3	CASSRTAGNTIYF	TGCGCCAGCAGCCGGACAGCCGGAAACACCATATATTTT
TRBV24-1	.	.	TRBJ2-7	CATSGKGNSYEQYF	TGTGCCACCAGTGGTAAGGGCAACTCCTACGAGCAGTACTTC
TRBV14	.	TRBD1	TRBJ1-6	CASSPDRGQPLHF	TGTGCCAGCAGCCCAGACAGGGGACAACCCCTCCACTTT
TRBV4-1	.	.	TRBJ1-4	CASRAIGDEKLFF	TGCGCCAGCAGAGCGATCGGGGATGAAAAACTGTTTTTT
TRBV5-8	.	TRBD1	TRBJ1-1	CASHHRGRREAFF	TGTGCCAGCCACCACAGGGGGCGGCGGGAAGCTTTCTTT
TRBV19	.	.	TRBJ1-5	CASSARSISNQPQHF	TGTGCCAGTAGTGCCAGGTCTATTAGCAATCAGCCCCAGCATTTT
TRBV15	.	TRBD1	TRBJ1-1	CATSRDMTGRGTEAFF	TGTGCCACCAGCAGAGATATGACAGGGCGGGGTACTGAAGCTTTCTTT
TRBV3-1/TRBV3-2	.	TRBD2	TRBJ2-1	CASSHASGGNEQFF	TGTGCCAGCAGCCACGCTAGCGGGGGGAATGAGCAGTTCTTC
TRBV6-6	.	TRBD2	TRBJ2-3	CASSPLGERGMPDTQYF	TGTGCCAGCAGTCCCCTGGGGGAGCGGGGTATGCCAGATACGCAGTATTTT
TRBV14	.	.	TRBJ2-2	CASSQRRVATTGELFF	TGTGCCAGCAGCCAAAGAAGGGTAGCGACCACCGGGGAGCTGTTTTTT
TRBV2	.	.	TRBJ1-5	CASSEGPIVPSNQPQHF	TGTGCCAGCAGTGAGGGACCGATTGTACCCAGCAATCAGCCCCAGCATTTT
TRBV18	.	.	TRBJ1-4	CASSPGPGPNEKLFF	TGTGCCAGCTCACCGGGCCCGGGGCCTAATGAAAAACTGTTTTTT
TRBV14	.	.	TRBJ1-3	CASSPLGSGNTIYF	TGTGCCAGCAGCCCCCTGGGCTCTGGAAACACCATATATTTT
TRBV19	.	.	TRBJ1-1	CASSSWMQNTEAFF	TGTGCCAGTAGTTCCTGGATGCAAAACACTGAAGCTTTCTTT
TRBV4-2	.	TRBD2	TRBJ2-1	CASGGSSGNYNEQFF	TGTGCCAGCGGAGGATCTAGCGGAAATTACAATGAGCAGTTCTTC